This passage covers 9 T cell receptor beta chains from one sample sequenced in a study of T cell repertoires in cytomegalovirus infection. From the reads, TCRdb called clonotypes with MiXCR, one entry per CDR3 protein. The table lists just over 450,000 distinct CDR3 sequences, about 42% of them singletons, with 35% to 50% in the top ten. These receptors are not linked to any known antigen. The sample consisted of cultured PBMCs, taken from culture after CMV antigen stimulation. The receptors originated from a human donor in good health (CMV status not recorded). Some clones in this sample may be carry-over from other donors' samples.

This clonotype has ten or more counts. The chain uses TRBV7-2 and TRBJ1-3; the D gene is possibly TRBD1 (5 bases). Trimming took off 5 bases at V and 9 bases at J, with 20 bases between the two ends. The germline gives CDR1 SGHTA, CDR2 FQGNSA. This CDR3 is 15 amino acids long. Here the CDR3 reads CASSPPGVAGSTIYF. CDR3 coding DNA: TGTGCCAGCAGCCCCCCGGGAGTAGCAGGGAGCACCATATATTTT.

This chain joins TRBV19 and TRBJ2-1, with TRBD1 identical over 8 bases. Germline trimming cut 2 bases from V and 4 bases from J; bases unmatched to any gene: 4. The CDR3 runs to 15 residues. Germline V gives CDR1 LNHDA, CDR2 SQIVND (reference sequence). Written as DNA, the CDR3 is TGTGCCAGTAGTATACAGGGGGCGGGTTACAATGAGCAGTTCTTC. It encodes CASSIQGAGYNEQFF.

The chain has TRBV7-2 and TRBJ2-1, with TRBD2 matching over 7 bases. The germline V gene has CDR1 SGHTA and CDR2 FQGNSA. This CDR3 contains 16 residues. V lost 0 bases to trimming and J lost 7 bases; unmatched junction nucleotides: 9. The CDR3 nucleotides read TGTGCCAGCAGCTTAGCCTCGGGGGGTACACAGAATGAGCAGTTCTTC. This translates into CASSLASGGTQNEQFF.

V is TRBV11-2 and J is TRBJ1-2; 7 positions agree with TRBD1. From germline, CDR1 is SGHAT and CDR2 FQNNGV. Trimming took 5 bases from V and 4 from J; bases not matched to a gene: 13. The CDR3 runs 16 residues. This CDR3 is CASSPTTGPLSYGYTF. As DNA, the CDR3 is TGTGCCAGCAGCCCCACGACAGGGCCCCTCTCCTATGGCTACACCTTC. The variable domain in full, completed from reference TRBV11-2 and TRBJ1-2, reads EAGVAQSPRYKIIEKRQSVAFWCNPISGHATLYWYQQILGQGPKLLIQFQNNGVVDDSQLPKDRFSAERLKGVDSTLKIQPAKLEDSAVYLCASSPTTGPLSYGYTFGSGTRLTVV.

V is TRBV19 and J is TRBJ2-3; 8 bases are a match to TRBD1. This CDR3 comprises 17 residues. CDR1 and CDR2 (germline): LNHDA, SQIVND (reference sequence). Trimming cost V 5 bases and J 5 bases; bases outside gene matches: 15. CDR3 sequence reads: CASSGGRGTGDRDTQYF. The CDR3 nucleotides read TGTGCCAGTAGTGGGGGGAGAGGGACAGGAGATAGAGATACGCAGTATTTT.

The gene calls are TRBV2 and TRBJ2-3; D remains ambiguous. With 0 bases removed from V and 10 bases from J, the gap between germline ends came to 5 bases. The CDR3 runs to 11 residues. Germline CDR1 SNHLY, CDR2 FYNNEI. The chain's CDR3 is CASSEAPPQYF. The CDR3 coding sequence is TGTGCCAGCAGTGAAGCCCCCCCGCAGTATTTT. The variable domain in full, with the rest retrieved from reference TRBV2 and TRBJ2-3, is EPEVTQTPSHQVTQMGQEVILRCVPISNHLYFYWYRQILGQKVEFLVSFYNNEISEKSEIFDDQFSVERPDGSNFTLKIRSTKLEDSAMYFCASSEAPPQYFGPGTRLTVL.

There are many counts of this clonotype. The chain combines TRBV7-2 with TRBJ2-1; D unresolved. The ends were cut back, 5 bases at V and 10 bases at J, with 15 bases in the middle. The CDR3 is made up of 13 amino acids. CDR1 is SGHTA and CDR2 is FQGNSA in the germline V gene. The CDR3 nucleotides read TGTGCCAGCAGCAAAATGTCCGCGACCGAGCAGTTCTTC. It yields the protein CASSKMSATEQFF.

The CDR3 here is CASSRGGLSNEQFF. The CDR3 coding sequence is TGTGCCAGCAGCCGGGGGGGCCTCTCCAATGAGCAGTTCTTC. V and J are TRBV6-8 and TRBJ2-1, with 8 bases identical to TRBD2. The CDR3 has 14 amino acids. Trimming took 6 bases from V and 6 from J; bases not matched to a gene: 7. Per germline, CDR1 MNHGY and CDR2 SAAAGT.

The rearrangement links TRBV7-2 to TRBJ1-1; TRBD1 is a possible D gene (6 bases). From germline, CDR1 is SGHTA and CDR2 FQGNSA. V lost 0 bases, J lost 4 bases, and 15 bases lay in between. CDR3 length: 16 amino acids. In nucleotides, the CDR3 is TGTGCCAGCAGCTTAGCGGGGGCAGGGCGGGGCACTGAAGCTTTCTTT. It is translated as CASSLAGAGRGTEAFF.